This T cell receptor beta chain was obtained from a study of shared clonotypes between healthy human individuals. Study conclusions and caveats: The study sampled only blood, and tissue repertoires likely differ. Across a handful of donors, naive CD4 shared roughly 5%, naive CD8 under 4%, memory CD4 less than 2.5%, memory CD8 0.35% to 0.5%.

Notes on this clone: The antigen is not known.

Germline CDR1 and CDR2: GTSNPN and SVGIG (reference sequence). V lost 3 bases and J 8 bases, leaving 16 bases between the germline ends. CDR3 length: 13 amino acids. Deep was the level used in running the assay. Profiled with immunoSEQ multiplex PCR; TCRdb holds only in-frame clones, not every one. The repertoire consists of about 1.1 million clones, with 70% to 85% occurring once and the leading ten covering 0.89%. The sample taken for sequencing was memory CD4+ T cells from PBMCs. Subset noted: CD45RA-negative fraction. This chain joins TRBV30 and TRBJ1-2; the D is unclear. The TCR comes from a man aged 18 to 30 in good health. Some clones in this sample may be carry-over from other donors' samples. CDR3 sequence reads: CAWSVWELRGYTF. In DNA, the CDR3 is TGTGCCTGGAGCGTTTGGGAATTACGGGGCTACACCTTC.